These 30 T cell receptor beta chains came from one sample sequenced in a study of cytomegalovirus exposure and HLA in healthy donors. The primer mix had 60 Vbeta and 13 Jbeta primers. The data were produced by immunoSEQ multiplex PCR, yet TCRdb's version contains in-frame clones alone and is incomplete. The sample includes 140,000 to 150,000 clones, almost 85% of them seen just once. Sequenced: PBMCs. Receptors originate from a woman aged 55-70 years in good health and CMV-seropositive.

This clone was seen more than once but under ten times. The genes are TRBV30 and TRBJ1-4; D is uncertain. Germline V gene lookup returns CDR1 GTSNPN and CDR2 SVGIG (reference sequence). The length of the CDR3 is 13 residues. Between the trimmed V and J ends, which lost 7 bases and 2 bases, there was a span of 11 bases. CDR3 nucleotides: TGTGCCTCCTCCGAGTTTACTAATGAAAAACTGTTTTTT. It translates to CASSEFTNEKLFF.

The chain combines TRBV5-4 with TRBJ1-1; D gene unclear. V was shortened by 0 bases and J by 4 bases, with 4 bases between the two germline ends. The CDR3 covers 12 residues. Germline assignment: CDR1 SGHNT and CDR2 YYREEE (reference sequence). The CDR3 DNA follows: TGTGCCAGCAGCTTGGGTAGCACTGAAGCTTTCTTT. Translating it yields CASSLGSTEAFF.

The genes are TRBV30 and TRBJ2-3; TRBD2 agrees at 7 bases. The CDR3 extends over 12 amino acids. Germline V gene lookup returns CDR1 GTSNPN and CDR2 SVGIG (reference sequence). The CDR3 region has the DNA TGTGTCGCTAGCGGTTACACAGATACGCAGTATTTT. Its translation: CVASGYTDTQYF.

The rearrangement links TRBV6-5 to TRBJ2-7, with 10 nucleotides matching TRBD1. This CDR3 is 15 amino acids long. Per the germline V gene, CDR1 is MNHEY and CDR2 is SVGAGI. Losses at the gene ends were 0 bases for V and 2 bases for J; bases not matched to a gene: 1. The CDR3 here is CASSYSDRGTYEQYF. CDR3 sequence (DNA): TGTGCCAGCAGTTACTCGGACAGGGGGACCTACGAGCAGTACTTC.

This clone appeared once. The CDR3 region is CASSQDPTRTKNIQYF. The CDR3, as DNA: TGCGCCAGCAGCCAAGATCCTACTAGAACCAAAAACATTCAGTACTTC. The chain joins TRBV4-1 to TRBJ2-4, with TRBD2 as a possible D gene (5 bases). The germline V gene encodes CDR1 MGHRA and CDR2 YSYEKL. The CDR3 has 16 amino acids. Trimming pared 0 bases from V and 2 bases from J, leaving 11 bases between.

The chain couples TRBV28 to TRBJ1-1; 8 bases fit TRBD1. This CDR3 contains 15 residues. Trimming took 1 base from V and 5 from J; bases not matched to a gene: 6. Germline V gene sequence: CDR1 MDHEN, CDR2 SYDVKM. As DNA, the CDR3 is TGTGCCAGCAGTTTATCAACAGACAGGGGAACTGAAGCTTTCTTT. This translates into CASSLSTDRGTEAFF.

The chain combines TRBV7-3 with TRBJ2-3; 10 bases are shared with TRBD2. The length of the CDR3 is 16 residues. Trimming at V came to 5 bases and at J to 1 base, leaving 6 bases not matched to a gene. From germline, CDR1 is SGHTA and CDR2 FQGTGA. The CDR3 here is CASSRLAGGGTDTQYF. The CDR3 DNA reads TGTGCCAGCAGCCGACTAGCGGGTGGGGGCACAGATACGCAGTATTTT.

This clone was counted once. V is TRBV6-4 and J is TRBJ1-2; 9 bases align to TRBD1. The CDR3 is 15 residues long. The V gene end was trimmed by 6 bases and the J gene end by 0 bases; junction bases not matched to a gene: 5. Germline V gene data show CDR1 as MRHNA and CDR2 as SNTAGT. The CDR3 DNA reads as TGTGCCAGCAGACCCGGACAGGGGACTAACTATGGCTACACCTTC. Translation gives CASRPGQGTNYGYTF.

The chain employs TRBV6-5 and TRBJ2-7, with D perhaps TRBD1 (6 bases). CDR1 and CDR2 (germline): MNHEY, SVGAGI. Trimming pared 4 bases from V and 2 bases from J, leaving 9 bases between. The CDR3 is made up of 13 amino acids. CDR3 loop: CASSFRQAYEQYF. In nucleotides, the CDR3 is TGTGCCAGCAGTTTCCGACAGGCCTACGAGCAGTACTTC.

The chain employs TRBV7-9 and TRBJ2-3, with D unclear. Germline CDR1 SEHNR, CDR2 FQNEAQ (reference sequence). CDR3 length equals 15 residues. Deletions cut 1 base from V and 3 bases from J, with 11 bases between. The CDR3 is CASSLVGGTTDTQYF. Here the CDR3 DNA reads TGTGCCAGCAGCTTAGTTGGCGGAACTACAGATACGCAGTATTTT. The variable domain in full, with the rest retrieved from reference TRBV7-9 and TRBJ2-3, is DTGVSQNPRHKITKRGQNVTFRCDPISEHNRLYWYRQTLGQGPEFLTYFQNEAQLEKSRLLSDRFSAERPKGSFSTLEIQRTEQGDSAMYLCASSLVGGTTDTQYFGPGTRLTVL.

This clone has just a few counts. This rearrangement joins TRBV5-5 to TRBJ1-5, with D perhaps matching TRBD1 (5 bases). Trimming cost V 1 base and J 1 base, with 12 bases left between them. Germline lookup yields CDR1 SGHKS and CDR2 YYEKEE (reference sequence). The CDR3 totals 16 residues. The CDR3 protein is CASSLRGGGSNQPQHF. CDR3 nucleotides: TGTGCCAGCAGCTTGCGTGGGGGAGGAAGCAATCAGCCCCAGCATTTT.

Only a few counts were recorded for this clone. The chain couples TRBV7-3 to TRBJ1-2; 11 bases align to TRBD1. This CDR3 contains 15 residues. V shed 2 bases and J 8 bases; nucleotides not matched to a gene: 7. CDR1 is SGHTA, CDR2 FQGTGA, per germline. CDR3: CASSLSGTGGEGYTF. Here the CDR3 DNA reads TGTGCCAGCAGCTTATCCGGGACAGGGGGTGAGGGCTACACCTTC. The whole variable domain, remainder taken from reference TRBV7-3 and TRBJ1-2, is GAGVSQTPSNKVTEKGKYVELRCDPISGHTALYWYRQSLGQGPEFLIYFQGTGAADDSGLPNDRFFAVRPEGSVSTLKIQRTERGDSAVYLCASSLSGTGGEGYTFGSGTRLTVV.

This clone was detected once. The chain employs TRBV28 and TRBJ2-3, with a tentative D call TRBD1 (5 bases). The CDR3 contains 13 residues. Germline CDR1 reads MDHEN; CDR2 reads SYDVKM. V was pared by 5 bases and J by 5 bases, with 11 bases between. CDR3 protein: CASSLPGKDTQYF. Here the CDR3 DNA reads TGTGCCAGCAGTCTGCCAGGGAAAGATACGCAGTATTTT.

V gene TRBV14 combines with J gene TRBJ1-1; D gene unclear. CDR1 and CDR2 (germline): SGHDN, FVKESK. V was pared by 4 bases and J by 4 bases, with 13 bases between. The CDR3 has 14 residues. In DNA form, the CDR3 reads TGTGCCAGCAGCCCCTTTGTCGGGGTCACTGAAGCTTTCTTT. This codes for CASSPFVGVTEAFF.

The rearrangement links TRBV7-9 to TRBJ1-2; tentatively, D is TRBD1 (5 bases). The germline gives CDR1 SEHNR, CDR2 FQNEAQ (reference sequence). V lost 5 bases, J lost 8 bases, and 15 bases lay in between. This CDR3 contains 13 residues. The CDR3 sequence: CASSPGWGGGYTF. CDR3 coding DNA: TGTGCCAGCAGCCCAGGGTGGGGGGGAGGCTACACCTTC. Full variable domain (remainder filled in from reference TRBV7-9 and TRBJ1-2): DTGVSQNPRHKITKRGQNVTFRCDPISEHNRLYWYRQTLGQGPEFLTYFQNEAQLEKSRLLSDRFSAERPKGSFSTLEIQRTEQGDSAMYLCASSPGWGGGYTFGSGTRLTVV.

V usage is TRBV30 and J usage is TRBJ2-7, with 7 bases fitting TRBD2. After removal of 4 bases from V and 3 bases from J, the junction contained 6 bases not matched to a gene. Germline CDR1 GTSNPN, CDR2 SVGIG (reference sequence). The CDR3 covers 13 residues. This CDR3 reads CAWMASGFYEQYF. CDR3 sequence (DNA): TGTGCCTGGATGGCTAGCGGTTTCTACGAGCAGTACTTC.

The rearrangement uses TRBV5-1 and TRBJ2-1; 10 nucleotides line up with TRBD1. CDR3 length: 15 residues. J gave up 9 bases and V 3 bases, and 9 bases lay outside the gene matches. The germline V gene has CDR1 SGHRS and CDR2 YFSETQ. In nucleotides, the CDR3 is TGCGCCAGCAGCTCGGACAGGGGGGGTTATAGTGAGCAGTTCTTC. The encoded protein is CASSSDRGGYSEQFF.

CDR3 in DNA: TGTGCCAGTAGTGGGTACAGGGGGCATGTTGGCTACACCTTC. It specifies CASSGYRGHVGYTF. The V and J genes are TRBV19 and TRBJ1-2; TRBD1 aligns across 9 bases. Germline values: CDR1 LNHDA, CDR2 SQIVND (reference sequence). Trimming took 5 bases from V and 7 from J; bases not matched to a gene: 8. The CDR3 extends over 14 amino acids.

The CDR3 sequence: CSVQVAGSYEQYF. CDR3 nucleotide sequence: TGCAGCGTTCAAGTGGCGGGGTCCTACGAGCAGTACTTC. The V call is TRBV29-1, the J call TRBJ2-5; the D gene is possibly TRBD2 (6 bases). The last part of the DNA fits TRBJ2-7 better; the J call may be wrong. The CDR3 has 13 amino acids. Germline V gene sequence: CDR1 SQVTM, CDR2 ANQGSEA.

The J gene is TRBJ2-1, the V gene TRBV5-8, with 9 nucleotides matching TRBD2. V trimming: 2 bases; J trimming: 10 bases; junction bases outside the gene matches: 22. Germline V gives CDR1 SGHTS, CDR2 YDEGEE. The CDR3 is 19 amino acids. The DNA of the CDR3 is TGTGCCAGCAGCTTAGTGGAACTAGCGGGTAATACAATGAGCAACGAGCAGTTCTTC. It yields the protein CASSLVELAGNTMSNEQFF.

The J gene is TRBJ2-1, the V gene TRBV7-9; TRBD2 matches 8 bases. Germline V gene sequence: CDR1 SEHNR, CDR2 FQNEAQ (reference sequence). The CDR3 is 15 amino acids. After removal of 7 bases from V and 0 bases from J, the junction contained 5 bases not matched to a gene. The CDR3 nucleotides are TGTGCCAGCATGGTAGCGGGAAGCTCCTACAATGAGCAGTTCTTC. It is translated as CASMVAGSSYNEQFF.

The chain links TRBV11-2 to TRBJ2-5; TRBD2 might be the D (5 bases). Germline CDR1 SGHAT, CDR2 FQNNGV. V lost 2 bases and J lost 5, with 9 bases in between. This CDR3 is built from 13 residues. The CDR3 DNA is TGTGCCAGCAGCTTAAGAGGGAGTGAGACCCAGTACTTC. Translating gives CASSLRGSETQYF.

The gene calls are TRBV11-2 and TRBJ1-5; TRBD1 is a possible D gene (6 bases). V lost 5 bases to trimming and J lost 0 bases, with 23 bases between them. The CDR3 contains 19 residues. CDR1 is SGHAT, CDR2 FQNNGV, per germline. CDR3 in amino acids: CASSRIQGFIFYSNQPQHF. In DNA form, the CDR3 reads TGTGCCAGCAGCCGAATACAGGGTTTTATTTTTTATAGCAATCAGCCCCAGCATTTT.

This clone has a handful of counts. This chain joins TRBV30 and TRBJ2-1; tentatively, D is TRBD1 (5 bases). Trimming left V 0 bases short and J 1 base short, with 13 bases between. The CDR3 is made up of 16 amino acids. The germline V gene encodes CDR1 GTSNPN and CDR2 SVGIG (reference sequence). CDR3 DNA: TGTGCCTGGAGTGTAGGCCTCAGGGCGTCCTACAATGAGCAGTTCTTC. Protein product: CAWSVGLRASYNEQFF. The full variable domain, its missing parts supplied by reference TRBV30 and TRBJ2-1, is SQTIHQWPATLVQPVGSPLSLECTVEGTSNPNLYWYRQAAGRGLQLLFYSVGIGQISSEVPQNLSASRPQDRQFILSSKKLLLSDSGFYLCAWSVGLRASYNEQFFGPGTRLTVL.

The chain couples TRBV9 to TRBJ2-1, with 9 nucleotides matching TRBD2. CDR3 size: 16 residues. V gave up 0 bases and J gave up 8 bases; unmatched junction bases: 9. Germline V gene lookup returns CDR1 SGDLS and CDR2 YYNGEE. This chain's CDR3 is CASSVGNSGSRYEQFF. The CDR3 DNA sequence: TGTGCCAGCAGCGTAGGGAATAGCGGGAGTAGGTATGAGCAGTTCTTC.

V and J are TRBV28 and TRBJ1-2, with 7 nucleotides matching TRBD1. Germline assignment: CDR1 MDHEN and CDR2 SYDVKM. With V trimmed by 6 bases and J by 7 bases, 5 bases remained unmatched. The CDR3 covers 12 residues. CDR3 DNA: TGTGCCAGCAGGGCGACAGGGACTGGCTACACCTTC. Its protein is CASRATGTGYTF.

This clone was found a few times. The chain recombines TRBV11-2 with TRBJ2-7; TRBD2 matches at 7 bases. The V segment lost 6 bases and the J segment 4 bases; nucleotides outside the gene matches: 12. The length of the CDR3 is 15 residues. The germline V gene encodes CDR1 SGHAT and CDR2 FQNNGV. In DNA, the CDR3 is TGTGCCAGCAGACGCCCTGGGGGGGGAGGGTACGAGCAGTACTTC. Translation gives CASRRPGGGGYEQYF.

In regard to this clone: Likely a read error: the CDR3 ends without its conserved phenylalanine or tryptophan. V is TRBV9 and J is TRBJ1-1; D might be TRBD1 (5 bases). Germline V lookup: CDR1 SGDLS, CDR2 YYNGEE. The CDR3 has 15 amino acids. V was shortened by 1 base and J by 1 base, with 11 bases between the two germline ends. The CDR3 bases are TGTGCCAGCAGCGTATCCCGGGGGACGAACACTGAAGCTTTCGTT. The encoded protein is CASSVSRGTNTEAFV.

This chain uses TRBV19 with TRBJ2-1, with D possibly TRBD2 on 6 matching bases. CDR3 length: 16 amino acids. Germline V gives CDR1 LNHDA, CDR2 SQIVND (reference sequence). V lost 1 base and J lost 0, with 10 bases in between. The CDR3 sequence: CASSIVAVSSYNEQFF. As DNA, the CDR3 is TGTGCCAGTAGTATAGTAGCGGTAAGCTCCTACAATGAGCAGTTCTTC.

This chain joins TRBV10-3 and TRBJ1-1; TRBD1 aligns across 8 bases. This CDR3 contains 14 residues. The germline V gene has CDR1 ENHRY and CDR2 SYGVKD. J gave up 1 base and V 6 bases, and 4 bases lay outside the gene matches. The DNA for the CDR3 is TGTGCCATCAGGGCGACAGGGGAGAACACTGAAGCTTTCTTT. This encodes CAIRATGENTEAFF.